These T cell receptor beta chains were read from a single sample in a study of blood T cell repertoires in COVID-19. Assay: immunoSEQ multiplex PCR; the TCRdb copy retains only in-frame clones and omits some. Of 90,000 to 100,000 clones detected, approximately 84% appear once; the ten largest clones hold about 10%. Sequenced material: peripheral blood. All receptors come from a man between 65 and 85 years old with acute or convalescent COVID-19. Both conserved end residues are trimmed from each CDR3. The D gene is left open where the match is weak.

D gene,V gene,CDR3 protein
TRBD1,TRBV5-6,ASSFEGQENTEAF
NA,TRBV5-8,ASSLHRAGYT
NA,TRBV5-1,ASKWAMNTEAF
TRBD1,TRBV19,ASSFGTGDEKLF
NA,TRBV6-5,ASIAVGQGTYEQY
NA,TRBV18,ASSPSIDSGNEKLF
NA,TRBV30,AWTAHPGGRTEAF
NA,TRBV19,ASMWPGVGQPQH
NA,TRBV15,ATSRELHNTEAF
TRBD2,TRBV3-1/TRBV3-2,ASSSEGGLAGVQETQY
NA,TRBV12-3/TRBV12-4,ASTARRNYGYT
NA,TRBV3-1/TRBV3-2,ASSQAQGNQPQH
TRBD2,TRBV7-3,ASSLPGGGYNEQF
NA,TRBV3-1/TRBV3-2,ASSQALPGWNTEAF
TRBD1,TRBV3-1/TRBV3-2,ASVKQGASEQY
TRBD1,TRBV2,ASSGQGLGNEQF
NA,TRBV23-1,ASSQYPPPTYEQY
NA,TRBV7-6,ASSLPPGREETQY
TRBD1,TRBV2,ASRADRLDEQY
NA,TRBV7-2,ASRQNTEAF
NA,TRBV19,ASTGAGVSNQPQH
NA,TRBV7-3,ASSAQASTDTQY
NA,TRBV7-7,ASSPIEFGKLF
NA,TRBV5-1,ASSDLQGATNEKLF
TRBD1,TRBV19,ASSIPSDRVANYGYT
TRBD1,TRBV5-8,ASSLAFGTGATEAF
TRBD1,TRBV9,ASSVTGRNNSPLH
NA,TRBV5-4,ASSVGGFPEQF
TRBD1,TRBV7-2,ASSFLRGQGYAGELF
NA,TRBV30,AWNQVPNEQF
TRBD2,TRBV3-1/TRBV3-2,ASSQASGGATDTQY
NA,TRBV12-3/TRBV12-4,ASSFGGLEQY
TRBD1,TRBV9,ASSETGQGVGYT
TRBD2,TRBV10-2,ASSEIQRGSPNEQF
TRBD1,TRBV10-3,AISESLTGPQETQY
TRBD1,TRBV5-6,ASSRRQGQETQY
NA,TRBV7-9,ASSLPERGDTQY
NA,TRBV18,ASRVGEVNSPLH
NA,TRBV30,AWSDERYEQY
TRBD1,TRBV3-1/TRBV3-2,ASSLRDRGHTEAF
TRBD2,TRBV2,ASRTTSGGRETQY
TRBD1,TRBV18,ASQQGDYGYT
NA,TRBV20-1,SASPQAGYT
NA,TRBV7-3,ASSSDSAGGYSPLH
TRBD2,TRBV5-6,ASSTAGLDRTGELF
NA,TRBV7-6,ASSQKNRDPDSNTEAF
TRBD2,TRBV29-1,SVDSGRGDEQF
NA,TRBV6-2/TRBV6-3,ASSLTKRNEQF
NA,TRBV15,ATSRESGTTMNTEAF